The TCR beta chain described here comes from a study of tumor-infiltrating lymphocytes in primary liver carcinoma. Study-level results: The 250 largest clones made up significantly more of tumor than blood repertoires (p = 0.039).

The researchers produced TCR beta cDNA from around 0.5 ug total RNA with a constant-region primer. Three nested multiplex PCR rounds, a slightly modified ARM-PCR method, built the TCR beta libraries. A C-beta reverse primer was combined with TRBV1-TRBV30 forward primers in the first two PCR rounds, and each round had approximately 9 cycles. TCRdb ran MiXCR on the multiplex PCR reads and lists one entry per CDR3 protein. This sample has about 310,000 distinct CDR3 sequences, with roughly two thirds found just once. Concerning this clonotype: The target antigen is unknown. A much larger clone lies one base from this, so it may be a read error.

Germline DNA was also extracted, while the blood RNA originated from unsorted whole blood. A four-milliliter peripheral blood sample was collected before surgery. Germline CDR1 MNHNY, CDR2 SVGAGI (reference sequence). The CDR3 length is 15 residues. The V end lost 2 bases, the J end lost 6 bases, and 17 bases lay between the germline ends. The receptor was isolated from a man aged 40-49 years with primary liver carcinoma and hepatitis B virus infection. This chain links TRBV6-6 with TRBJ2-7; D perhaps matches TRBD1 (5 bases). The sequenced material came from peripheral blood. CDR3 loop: CASSYPPGRESEQYF. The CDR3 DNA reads TGTGCCAGCAGTTACCCTCCCGGCAGGGAATCCGAGCAGTACTTC.